This T cell receptor beta chain was obtained from a study of cytomegalovirus exposure and HLA in healthy donors. Study-level background: As an earlier analysis found, some 180 million T cells yielded fewer than 130 million unique TCR beta sequences.

The germline V and J ends were trimmed by 1 base and 11 bases, with 5 bases remaining between them. The CDR3 length is 11 residues. From germline, CDR1 is SEHNR and CDR2 FQNEAQ (reference sequence). Study-wide results and limits: Earlier analysis found most TCR beta V segments productive about 90% or about 30% of the time.

This clone was seen a few times. Its antigen remains unidentified. Researchers ran the PCR with 60 Vbeta and 13 Jbeta primers. Generated by immunoSEQ multiplex PCR, the TCRdb table keeps only in-frame clones and is missing some. This table holds around 110,000 clones, around 65% found once. This TCR was recovered from a man younger than 30 in good health and CMV-seronegative. The sequenced sample consisted of PBMCs. The chain recombines TRBV7-9 with TRBJ1-4, with no clear D. The CDR3, as DNA: TGTGCCAGCAGCTTAGACGGGAAACTGTTTTTT. This sequence encodes CASSLDGKLFF.